The T cell receptor beta chain under discussion was sequenced for a study of CD8 T cells in ankylosing spondylitis. Study-wide results and limits: About 8 highly homologous variants made up a TCR beta motif, and this motif appeared characteristic of ankylosing spondylitis blood.

For TCR beta, libraries came from quantitative 5'-RACE with molecular barcodes. Via MiXCR, TCRdb re-called the 5' RACE reads, giving one row per CDR3 protein. Here the sample spans 250,000 to 350,000 distinct CDR3 sequences, 7% to 9% being singletons. This clonotype occurred many times. Its antigen is unidentified. J gave up 9 bases and V 4 bases, and 8 bases lay outside the gene matches. The CDR3 has 13 amino acids. Germline CDR1 is SQVTM and CDR2 is ANQGSEA. This receptor was obtained from a male donor with ankylosing spondylitis. V usage is TRBV29-1 and J usage is TRBJ2-5, with 10 nucleotides matching TRBD2. Sequencing input: blood, either unsorted or a sorted T cell fraction (not recorded which). The CDR3 sequence is CSVGRTSGLPQYF. CDR3 DNA sequence: TGCAGCGTTGGCAGGACTAGCGGCTTACCCCAGTACTTC.